These 32 T cell receptor beta chains came from one sample sequenced in a study of T-cell reconstitution after alpha-beta-depleted transplantation in children. A library of TCRbeta sequences, prepared with unique molecular identifiers, was generated. Each CDR3 protein is one row after TCRdb ran MiXCR on the PCR reads. The sample shows around 450,000 distinct CDR3 sequences, about 10% of them seen only once. The specimen was PBMCs, collected before TCRalphabeta/CD19-depleted stem cell transplant. The receptors derive from a child aged 2-15 years with inherited bone marrow failure, due to receive a stem cell transplant.

This clonotype was counted between two and nine times. This CDR3 is CASSHKGRNPNYGYTF. For the CDR3, the DNA is TGTGCCAGCTCACACAAAGGACGGAATCCTAACTATGGCTACACCTTC. This sequence joins TRBV18 and TRBJ1-2, with D unclear. Trimming cost V 4 bases and J 0 bases, with 15 bases left between them. CDR1 is KGHSH, CDR2 LQKENI, per germline. There are 16 residues in the CDR3.

The chain employs TRBV7-2 and TRBJ2-1; 11 nucleotides match TRBD2. The CDR3 is 14 residues long. CDR1 is SGHTA, CDR2 FQGNSA, per germline. The V and J ends lost 5 bases and 10 bases, in that order; junction bases with no gene match: 7. For the CDR3, the DNA is TGTGCCAGCAGCAAAGGGACTAGCGGTAGCGAGCAGTTCTTC. Translation gives CASSKGTSGSEQFF.

This clonotype was picked up many times. The CDR3 reads CASSRTGMVTGELFF. DNA of the CDR3: TGCGCCAGCAGTAGGACAGGGATGGTGACCGGGGAGCTGTTTTTT. V is TRBV10-2 and J is TRBJ2-2; 8 bases agree with TRBD1. V lost 5 bases to trimming and J lost 5 bases; unmatched junction nucleotides: 7. The CDR3 consists of 15 residues. CDR1 is WSHSY and CDR2 is SAAADI in the germline V gene.

V usage is TRBV28 and J usage is TRBJ1-2, with D tentatively TRBD1 (6 bases). The CDR3 is made up of 14 amino acids. Looked up from germline, CDR1 is MDHEN and CDR2 is SYDVKM. Between the trimmed V and J ends, which lost 10 bases and 0 bases, there was a span of 15 bases. CDR3 sequence: CATVQGQANYGYTF. In DNA, the CDR3 is TGTGCCACCGTTCAGGGGCAAGCTAACTATGGCTACACCTTC.

The sample holds a few counts of this clonotype. The rearrangement uses TRBV12-3 or TRBV12-4 and TRBJ2-5; 10 nucleotides agree with TRBD2. The CDR3 contains 15 residues. J lost 4 bases, V lost 6 bases, and 8 bases had no gene match. CDR3 sequence reads: CASSTYRLAGETQYF. CDR3 nucleotides: TGTGCCAGCAGCACATATAGACTAGCGGGAGAGACCCAGTACTTC.

In the case of this clonotype: This may be a read error: a much more frequent sequence differs by one nucleotide. This chain links TRBV7-9 with TRBJ2-7, with D possibly matching TRBD1 (6 bases). Germline V gene data show CDR1 as SEHNR and CDR2 as FQNEAQ (reference sequence). The CDR3 totals 15 residues. The CDR3 nucleotides are TGTGCCAGCAGCTTAGCGCTGGGACACCCCTACGACCAGTACTTC. Amino acid sequence: CASSLALGHPYDQYF.

This clonotype was counted at least ten times. The rearrangement joins TRBV27 to TRBJ2-4, with a tentative D call TRBD1 (7 bases). The germline V gene has CDR1 MNHEY and CDR2 SMNVEV (reference sequence). There are 15 residues in the CDR3. Trimming cost V 5 bases and J 0 bases, with 11 bases left between them. The CDR3 spells CASSPQGGAKNIQYF. The CDR3 DNA reads TGTGCCAGCAGTCCCCAGGGGGGAGCCAAAAACATTCAGTACTTC.

The sample holds many counts of this clonotype. This rearrangement joins TRBV20-1 to TRBJ2-7; TRBD2 might be the D (6 bases). Germline CDR1 DFQATT, CDR2 SNEGSKA (reference sequence). This CDR3 contains 14 residues. Trimming removed 0 bases at V and 5 bases at J, with 14 bases between. CDR3 coding DNA: TGCAGTGCTAGAGATTGGGCTAGCGATCACGAGCAGTACTTC. It yields the protein CSARDWASDHEQYF.

This clonotype was found many times. The chain is built from TRBV29-1 and TRBJ2-3; TRBD1 aligns across 8 bases. Germline V gene sequence: CDR1 SQVTM, CDR2 ANQGSEA. V shed 3 bases, J shed 3 bases, and the junction held 8 bases outside the gene matches. The CDR3 spans 15 residues. CDR3 nucleotide sequence: TGCAGCGTTGAGGGCGGGACAGGTTTGACAGATACGCAGTATTTT. Translation gives CSVEGGTGLTDTQYF.

The table lists this clonotype with many counts. This chain joins TRBV20-1 and TRBJ2-1; D is unresolved. This CDR3 has 18 amino acids. Germline CDR1 and CDR2: DFQATT and SNEGSKA (reference sequence). Trimming took 0 bases from V and 2 from J, leaving 20 bases between them. The CDR3 loop is CSARDRGGDIRAYNEQFF. The CDR3 nucleotides are TGCAGTGCTAGAGATCGCGGCGGAGACATTAGAGCCTACAATGAGCAGTTCTTC.

This clonotype was seen repeatedly, ten times or more. This rearrangement joins TRBV28 to TRBJ2-7; D unresolved. CDR1 and CDR2 from the germline V gene are MDHEN and SYDVKM. The CDR3 sequence is 11 residues long. Trimming took off 4 bases at V and 7 bases at J, with 8 bases between the two ends. CDR3 region: CASSSAWEQYF. The CDR3 DNA reads TGTGCCAGCAGTTCAGCGTGGGAGCAGTACTTC.

In its sample, this clonotype was seen many times. CDR3 sequence (DNA): TGTGCCAGCAGCAAGGCGGGAGTAGAGACCCAGTACTTC. This sequence encodes CASSKAGVETQYF. The chain uses TRBV6-1 and TRBJ2-5; 7 bases agree with TRBD2. CDR1 is MNHNS and CDR2 is SASEGT in the germline V gene. The J segment lost 4 bases and the V segment lost 6 bases, leaving 5 bases of the junction unmatched. CDR3 length: 13 residues.

This clonotype was observed many times. V gene TRBV27 combines with J gene TRBJ2-5; 12 bases agree with TRBD1. The CDR3 covers 14 residues. The ends lost 5 bases at V and 9 bases at J; junction bases unmatched: 7. Germline lookup yields CDR1 MNHEY and CDR2 SMNVEV (reference sequence). CDR3 nucleotide sequence: TGTGCCAGCAGTCCCGGGACAGGGGGCTTTTCCCAGTACTTC. Translation: CASSPGTGGFSQYF.

This clonotype occurred a few times. The gene calls are TRBV2 and TRBJ2-1, with TRBD2 as a possible D gene (6 bases). The germline V and J ends were trimmed by 7 bases and 9 bases, with 22 bases remaining between them. Germline CDR1 SNHLY, CDR2 FYNNEI. The CDR3 contains 15 residues. The CDR3 sequence is CASTPRDWLGGEQFF. CDR3 sequence (DNA): TGTGCCAGCACGCCCCGGGACTGGCTAGGAGGTGAGCAGTTCTTC. Drawing the rest from reference TRBV2 and TRBJ2-1, the complete variable domain is EPEVTQTPSHQVTQMGQEVILRCVPISNHLYFYWYRQILGQKVEFLVSFYNNEISEKSEIFDDQFSVERPDGSNFTLKIRSTKLEDSAMYFCASTPRDWLGGEQFFGPGTRLTVL.

This chain links TRBV2 with TRBJ2-1; D perhaps matches TRBD2 (6 bases). Germline V CDR1 and CDR2: SNHLY, FYNNEI. The CDR3 is 13 residues long. V shed 7 bases and J shed 4 bases, with 11 bases lying between them. CDR3 region: CASIPGLYNEQFF. CDR3 coding DNA: TGTGCCAGCATTCCGGGACTGTACAATGAGCAGTTCTTC.

In this sample, this clonotype turned up many times. The chain is built from TRBV12-3 or TRBV12-4 and TRBJ2-2; 7 bases fit TRBD2. The CDR3 is 15 amino acids. After removal of 1 base from V and 2 bases from J, the junction contained 1 base not matched to a gene. As DNA, the CDR3 is TGTGCCAGCAGTTTAGGCGGGGGAAACACCGGGGAGCTGTTTTTT. Translation: CASSLGGGNTGELFF.

This clonotype was detected ten times or more. The chain carries TRBV7-2 and TRBJ2-3; D is possibly TRBD2 (5 bases). CDR1 is SGHTA, CDR2 FQGNSA, per germline. The CDR3 is 13 residues long. Between the trimmed V and J ends, which lost 3 bases and 10 bases, there was a span of 14 bases. The CDR3 reads CASSFPTSIAQYF. Here the CDR3 DNA reads TGTGCCAGCAGCTTCCCCACTAGTATAGCGCAGTATTTT.

The chain carries TRBV2 and TRBJ2-2; 8 bases are a match to TRBD1. Looked up from germline, CDR1 is SNHLY and CDR2 is FYNNEI. The junction had 6 bases not matched to a gene; V was cut back by 7 bases and J by 5 bases. The CDR3 length is 14 residues. CDR3 DNA sequence: TGTGCCAGCACCCCTGACAGGGGAACCGGGGAGCTGTTTTTT. Amino acid sequence: CASTPDRGTGELFF.

Many counts were recorded for this clonotype. The chain carries TRBV5-1 and TRBJ2-1; tentative D call: TRBD2 (5 bases). The length of the CDR3 is 17 residues. CDR1 and CDR2 from the germline V gene are SGHRS and YFSETQ. Trimming left V 2 bases short and J 0 bases short, with 15 bases between. The CDR3 is CASSLYGRAPSYNEQFF. The DNA for the CDR3 is TGCGCCAGCAGCTTATATGGGCGGGCCCCCTCCTACAATGAGCAGTTCTTC.

The chain employs TRBV19 and TRBJ2-7; possible D gene TRBD2, 6 bases. V lost 5 bases and J lost 3, with 14 bases in between. Germline V CDR1 and CDR2: LNHDA, SQIVND (reference sequence). The CDR3 sequence is 14 residues long. The CDR3: CASSVYGGLYEQYF. CDR3 bases: TGTGCCAGTAGTGTTTATGGAGGGCTCTACGAGCAGTACTTC.

This clonotype has just a few counts. The chain joins TRBV28 to TRBJ1-2; D is perhaps TRBD1 (5 bases). CDR1 and CDR2 (germline): MDHEN, SYDVKM. The V end was cut by 5 bases, the J end by 8 bases, with 15 bases between. The CDR3 loop spans 13 amino acids. The CDR3 nucleotides read TGTGCCAGCAGTCTCGGGGGTCTGGAAGGCTACACCTTC. Encoded protein: CASSLGGLEGYTF.

This clonotype was detected ten times or more. The chain employs TRBV20-1 and TRBJ2-7; the match to TRBD2 covers 8 bases. Looked up from germline, CDR1 is DFQATT and CDR2 is SNEGSKA (reference sequence). V lost 0 bases, J lost 2 bases, and 6 bases stayed unmatched. This CDR3 spans 15 amino acids. Here the CDR3 DNA reads TGCAGTGCTAGAGATGTACTAGCGGCCACCTACGAGCAGTACTTC. It encodes CSARDVLAATYEQYF.

The CDR3 is CASSPHGGGPYNEQFF. The DNA of the CDR3 is TGTGCCAGCAGCCCCCACGGCGGGGGACCTTACAATGAGCAGTTCTTC. The chain joins TRBV3-1 to TRBJ2-1; 7 bases line up with TRBD2. Germline V gene lookup returns CDR1 LGHDT and CDR2 YNNKEL (reference sequence). The length of the CDR3 is 16 residues. Trimming at V came to 4 bases and at J to 4 bases, leaving 10 bases not matched to a gene.

This clonotype was detected ten times or more. The genes are TRBV28 and TRBJ2-1; 9 bases agree with TRBD2. The length of the CDR3 is 17 residues. V was clipped by 2 bases and J by 4 bases; unmatched bases: 9. Germline V lookup: CDR1 MDHEN, CDR2 SYDVKM. CDR3 in amino acids: CASSLIVGGRAYNEQFF. The CDR3 DNA reads TGTGCCAGCAGTTTAATCGTCGGCGGGAGGGCTTACAATGAGCAGTTCTTC.

There are many counts of this clonotype. This chain joins TRBV27 and TRBJ1-1; tentative D call: TRBD1 (6 bases). This CDR3 has 14 amino acids. Germline-derived CDR1 and CDR2 are MNHEY and SMNVEV (reference sequence). V lost 1 base and J lost 4, with 10 bases in between. CDR3 protein: CASSLLGGSTEAFF. The CDR3 region has the DNA TGTGCCAGCAGTTTATTAGGGGGAAGCACTGAAGCTTTCTTT.

This clonotype occurred a few times. This sequence joins TRBV12-3 or TRBV12-4 and TRBJ1-1; D is perhaps TRBD1 (5 bases). Trimming stripped 5 bases from V and 5 bases from J, with 9 bases between. CDR3 size: 12 residues. The chain's CDR3 is CASSPDSTEAFF. The CDR3 DNA reads TGTGCCAGCAGTCCAGACAGTACTGAAGCTTTCTTT.

J is TRBJ2-7 and V is TRBV6-5, with TRBD1 matching over 8 bases. The CDR3 consists of 14 residues. The ends lost 6 bases at V and 2 bases at J; junction bases unmatched: 6. Looked up from germline, CDR1 is MNHEY and CDR2 is SVGAGI. The CDR3 loop is CASSHLDRAYEQYF. CDR3 sequence (DNA): TGTGCCAGCAGCCACTTGGACAGGGCCTACGAGCAGTACTTC.

This clonotype was counted many times. The chain employs TRBV7-9 and TRBJ2-7, with 7 bases identical to TRBD2. The ends lost 5 bases at V and 3 bases at J; junction bases unmatched: 7. Germline assignment: CDR1 SEHNR and CDR2 FQNEAQ (reference sequence). The CDR3 spans 14 residues. CDR3 amino acids: CASSERREGYEQYF. In DNA form, the CDR3 reads TGTGCCAGCAGCGAACGTAGGGAGGGCTACGAGCAGTACTTC.

This clonotype came up many times. The genes are TRBV4-3 and TRBJ2-1; D is possibly TRBD1 or TRBD2 (6 bases each). Between the trimmed V and J ends, which lost 0 bases and 8 bases, there was a span of 11 bases. Germline V gene data show CDR1 as LGHNA and CDR2 as YSLEER. The CDR3 loop spans 14 amino acids. CDR3 DNA sequence: TGCGCCAGCAGCCAAGAGGGGGGCAGATATGAGCAGTTCTTC. Its translation is CASSQEGGRYEQFF.

The genes are TRBV7-6 and TRBJ2-6; TRBD2 aligns across 10 bases. Germline V gives CDR1 SGHVS, CDR2 FNYEAQ. J was trimmed by 3 bases and V by 1 base; bases with no gene match: 3. This CDR3 is 17 amino acids long. Here the CDR3 DNA reads TGTGCCAGCAGCTTAGAGCTAGCGGGAGTTGGGGCCAACGTCCTGACTTTC. Its translation is CASSLELAGVGANVLTF.

This rearrangement joins TRBV6-2 or TRBV6-3 to TRBJ2-3; D gene unclear. The CDR3 is 15 residues long. The germline V and J ends were trimmed by 5 bases and 0 bases, with 12 bases remaining between them. Germline V CDR1 and CDR2: MNHEY, SVGEGT. CDR3 sequence: CASSPLGPSTDTQYF. The CDR3 bases are TGTGCCAGCAGTCCGCTAGGGCCGAGCACAGATACGCAGTATTTT.

At least ten counts were recorded for this clonotype. V is TRBV12-3 or TRBV12-4 and J is TRBJ1-2; D perhaps matches TRBD1 (5 bases). The CDR3 loop spans 13 amino acids. Trimming took 1 base from V and 7 from J, leaving 10 bases between them. The CDR3 DNA follows: TGTGCCAGCAGTTTAGTCAGGGCGGCTGGCTACACCTTC. This codes for CASSLVRAAGYTF.